The next 13 T cell receptor beta chains were all read from a single sample in a study of blood T cell repertoires in COVID-19. The data were produced by immunoSEQ multiplex PCR, yet TCRdb's version contains in-frame clones alone and is incomplete. The table includes about 270,000 clones, around 85% detected once. What was sequenced was peripheral blood. These TCRs come from a woman in her 30s with COVID-19, enrolled during active disease.

The chain recombines TRBV27 with TRBJ1-2; D uncertain. V shed 2 bases and J shed 7 bases, with 11 bases lying between them. This CDR3 is 13 amino acids long. Germline V gives CDR1 MNHEY, CDR2 SMNVEV (reference sequence). The CDR3 sequence: CASSLRGSRGYTF. Written as DNA, the CDR3 is TGTGCCAGCAGTTTAAGAGGGAGTCGTGGCTACACCTTC.

This clone was seen once. The CDR3 DNA is TGTGCCAGCAGTTTAAATACCGGGGACAGGGGATTTCCCTACGAGCAGTACTTC. This translates into CASSLNTGDRGFPYEQYF. The chain joins TRBV27 to TRBJ2-7, with TRBD1 matching 10 bases. The CDR3 contains 18 residues. With 2 bases clipped from V and 2 bases from J, the junction kept 12 bases outside the gene matches. The V gene's germline CDR1 is MNHEY and CDR2 SMNVEV (reference sequence).

The rearrangement links TRBV19 to TRBJ2-1, with D hard to call. Germline V CDR1 and CDR2: LNHDA, SQIVND (reference sequence). V lost 1 base and J lost 10, with 14 bases in between. CDR3 length: 14 amino acids. CDR3 sequence reads: CASSIGAISWEQFF. CDR3 bases: TGTGCCAGTAGTATAGGGGCCATCTCTTGGGAGCAGTTCTTC. The full variable domain, completed using reference TRBV19 and TRBJ2-1, is DGGITQSPKYLFRKEGQNVTLSCEQNLNHDAMYWYRQDPGQGLRLIYYSQIVNDFQKGDIAEGYSVSREKKESFPLTVTSAQKNPTAFYLCASSIGAISWEQFFGPGTRLTVL.

The rearrangement uses TRBV10-3 and TRBJ2-5, with 10 bases that match TRBD2. CDR3 length equals 14 residues. J was trimmed by 5 bases and V by 5 bases; bases with no gene match: 5. CDR1 and CDR2 from the germline V gene are ENHRY and SYGVKD. DNA of the CDR3: TGTGCCATCAGTTTAGCGGGGGGCATGGAGACCCAGTACTTC. This encodes CAISLAGGMETQYF.

The V and J genes are TRBV4-1 and TRBJ1-2, with D maybe TRBD1 (6 bases). This CDR3 is 16 amino acids long. Trimming removed 1 base from V and 1 base from J, with 13 bases in between. Germline lookup yields CDR1 MGHRA and CDR2 YSYEKL. CDR3 protein: CASSQAEGGFNYGYTF. The CDR3 DNA follows: TGCGCCAGCAGCCAAGCCGAGGGGGGGTTTAACTATGGCTACACCTTC.

The chain combines TRBV6-2 or TRBV6-3 with TRBJ1-6, with D hard to call. V was shortened by 2 bases and J by 8 bases, with 13 bases between the two germline ends. This CDR3 has 15 amino acids. Per germline, CDR1 MNHEY and CDR2 SVGEGT. The CDR3 region has the DNA TGTGCCAGCAGTTACCGAGGGTTCTTAGATTCACCCCTCCACTTT. Translated, it gives CASSYRGFLDSPLHF.

The DNA for the CDR3 is TGTGCCAGCAGTTTAGCGGGGGCTAACACCGGGGAGCTGTTTTTT. It specifies CASSLAGANTGELFF. The chain couples TRBV6-5 to TRBJ2-2, with 9 nucleotides matching TRBD2. The CDR3 covers 15 residues. After removal of 4 bases from V and 2 bases from J, the junction contained 2 bases not matched to a gene. Germline CDR1 and CDR2: MNHEY and SVGAGI.

The chain is built from TRBV2 and TRBJ1-2; 7 bases map to TRBD1. V gave up 5 bases and J gave up 8 bases; unmatched junction bases: 14. The CDR3 runs to 15 residues. Germline-derived CDR1 and CDR2 are SNHLY and FYNNEI. CDR3: CASSYILQGIEGYTF. In DNA, the CDR3 is TGTGCCAGCAGTTATATTCTACAGGGGATAGAGGGCTACACCTTC.

The chain uses TRBV12-3 or TRBV12-4 and TRBJ2-1; D may be TRBD2 (5 bases). The V gene lost 6 bases and the J gene lost 5 bases, with 11 bases spanning the gap. The CDR3 is 13 residues long. The CDR3 loop is CASSQTSNNEQFF. CDR3 sequence (DNA): TGTGCCAGCAGCCAAACTAGTAACAATGAGCAGTTCTTC.

The chain uses TRBV25-1 and TRBJ2-3; 11 bases align to TRBD1. Germline-derived CDR1 and CDR2 are MGHDK and SYGVNS. The CDR3 has 17 amino acids. J was trimmed by 3 bases and V by 4 bases; bases with no gene match: 9. CDR3 loop: CASSGRTGGKPTDTQYF. Here the CDR3 DNA reads TGTGCCAGCAGTGGGAGGACAGGGGGCAAGCCTACAGATACGCAGTATTTT.

The J gene is TRBJ2-3, the V gene TRBV9, with 12 bases fitting TRBD1. The CDR3 is made up of 15 amino acids. The junction had 5 bases not matched to a gene; V was cut back by 3 bases and J by 6 bases. Germline-derived CDR1 and CDR2 are SGDLS and YYNGEE. CDR3 DNA: TGTGCCAGCAGCGGGGGACAGGGGGCGCGGGATACGCAGTATTTT. Translation: CASSGGQGARDTQYF.

The genes are TRBV7-2 and TRBJ1-5; tentatively, D is TRBD1 (5 bases). Germline lookup yields CDR1 SGHTA and CDR2 FQGNSA. This CDR3 contains 15 residues. Trimming pared 1 base from V and 5 bases from J, leaving 12 bases between. The DNA of the CDR3 is TGTGCCAGCAGCTTAGATGGGGCTTGGGATCAGCCCCAGCATTTT. Its protein product is CASSLDGAWDQPQHF.

V is TRBV6-1 and J is TRBJ2-4, with D maybe TRBD1 (5 bases). V lost 4 bases to trimming and J lost 2 bases, with 18 bases between them. This CDR3 spans 17 amino acids. Germline V gene data show CDR1 as MNHNS and CDR2 as SASEGT. This CDR3 reads CASSALTGLGTKNIQYF. For the CDR3, the DNA is TGTGCCAGCAGTGCCCTAACAGGTTTGGGGACCAAAAACATTCAGTACTTC.